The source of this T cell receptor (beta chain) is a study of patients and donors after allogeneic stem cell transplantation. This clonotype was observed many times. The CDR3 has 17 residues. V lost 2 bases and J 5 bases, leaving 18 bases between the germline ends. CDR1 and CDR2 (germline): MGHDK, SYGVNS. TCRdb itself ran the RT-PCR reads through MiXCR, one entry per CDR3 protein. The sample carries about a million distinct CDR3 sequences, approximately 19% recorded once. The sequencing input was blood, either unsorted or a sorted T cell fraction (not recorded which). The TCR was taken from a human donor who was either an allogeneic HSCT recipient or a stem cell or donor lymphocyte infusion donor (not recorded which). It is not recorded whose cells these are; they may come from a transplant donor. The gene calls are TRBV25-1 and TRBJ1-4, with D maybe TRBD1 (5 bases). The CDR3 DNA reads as TGTGCCAGCAGTGAACACCGCTGGAGGGGCTTGAATGAAAAACTGTTTTTT. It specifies CASSEHRWRGLNEKLFF.